The present entry profiles one T cell receptor beta chain with its context. The antigen remains undetermined. This sample stems from a study of T cell responses to AZD1222 COVID-19 vaccine. Study context: Samples with a second dose at about 4 or about 12 weeks were pooled together. Whole-study findings and limits: Clonal diversity may have been underestimated in mostly white British donors. Nearly half of the spike-specific TCRs reportedly recognize variant regions that carry no mutations.

Produced via immunoSEQ multiplex PCR; TCRdb's table is partial and in-frame only. The data contain approximately 150,000 clones, approximately 90% of them singletons. Germline V lookup: CDR1 PRHDT, CDR2 FYEKMQ (reference sequence). This CDR3 is built from 13 residues. The V end was cut by 2 bases, the J end by 4 bases, with 6 bases between. The chain links TRBV13 to TRBJ2-1; D is unclear. The specimen was peripheral blood, collected on day 0 of AZD1222 vaccination. The clonotype originates from an adult in good health. This CDR3 reads CASSLIAYNEQFF. Written as DNA, the CDR3 is TGTGCCAGCAGCTTAATAGCTTACAATGAGCAGTTCTTC.